One TCR beta chain is described in this entry. The data are from a study of blood T cell repertoires in COVID-19. Study-level background: Two negative PCRs, clearance, or symptom resolution had been documented for recovered Cohort 3 donors. The study drew acute and convalescent COVID-19 samples from the United States, Italy and Spain.

CDR1 is SGHAT and CDR2 is FQNNGV in the germline V gene. This CDR3 has 14 residues. Trimming took 5 bases from V and 1 from J; bases not matched to a gene: 4. Living in 24 US areas, the participants were between about 18 and 90 years of age. Per the original data handling: Estimates of nucleated cell counts were drawn from the amplification of reference gene primers. Here immunoSEQ multiplex PCR was the method, and the copy in TCRdb shows in-frame clones only, minus some. The V and J calls and clone size come from that table; D and trimming were worked out from the DNA. Among a few hundred thousand clones, roughly nine tenths were seen once, and the ten largest hold 3.1%.

The sample taken for sequencing was PBMCs or T cells enriched from blood (not recorded which). The chain links TRBV11-2 to TRBJ2-5, with 7 bases lining up with TRBD2. This sequence originates from a woman aged 45 to 65 in a cohort exposed to, infected with or recovered from COVID-19 (not recorded which). The CDR3 DNA sequence: TGTGCCAGCAGCCTCCTAGCGGTCCAAGAGACCCAGTACTTC. Residues: CASSLLAVQETQYF.